This T cell receptor (beta chain) was captured in a study of patients and donors after allogeneic stem cell transplantation. This clonotype was counted at least ten times. CDR1 and CDR2 (germline): LNHNV, YYDKDF (reference sequence). V lost 0 bases and J 4 bases, leaving 18 bases between the germline ends. This CDR3 has 17 residues. TCRdb reanalysed the RT-PCR reads using MiXCR and keeps one entry per CDR3 protein. Of hundreds of thousands of distinct CDR3 sequences listed, roughly 16% were seen once; the top ten hold roughly 7.2%. The material sequenced was blood, either unsorted or a sorted T cell fraction (not recorded which). This receptor was identified in a human donor who was either an allogeneic HSCT recipient or a stem cell or donor lymphocyte infusion donor (not recorded which). It is not recorded whose cells these are; they may come from a transplant donor. The V gene is TRBV15, the J gene TRBJ2-5; D possibly matches TRBD1 or TRBD2 (5 bases each). CDR3 amino acids: CATSRDRARGPLETQYF. Written as DNA, the CDR3 is TGTGCCACCAGCAGAGATCGTGCGAGGGGACCGCTAGAGACCCAGTACTTC.